This T cell receptor beta chain appears in the sequencing data of a study of shared clonotypes between healthy human individuals. Selected positively for CCR7 and CD45RO-negative, naive CD8 cells excluded terminally differentiated effector memory CD45RA+ cells. There are 15 residues in the CDR3. The germline V gene encodes CDR1 MNHEY and CDR2 SMNVEV (reference sequence). V gave up 5 bases and J gave up 3 bases; unmatched junction bases: 6. Only in-frame clones appear in the TCRdb table, and some are missing; sequencing was by immunoSEQ multiplex PCR. Of about 2 million clones in the sample, less than 95% were seen once.

The chain recombines TRBV27 with TRBJ1-5, with 8 bases aligning to TRBD1. Sequencing used naive CD8+ T cells sorted from blood. This receptor was identified in a man between 18 and 29 years old in good health. The CDR3 DNA reads TGTGCCAGCAGTACGATGACAGGGGCCAATCAGCCCCAGCATTTT. This sequence encodes CASSTMTGANQPQHF.